The 3 T cell receptor beta chains reported below all come from one sample, sequenced in a study of cytomegalovirus exposure and HLA in healthy donors. PCR employed 60 Vbeta and 13 Jbeta primers. TCRdb's table, derived via immunoSEQ multiplex PCR, lists solely in-frame clones and lacks some. The table includes about 160,000 clones, about 65% detected once. The sequencing input was PBMCs. The receptors here all came from a man aged 35 to 55 in good health and CMV-seropositive.

The rearrangement links TRBV5-1 to TRBJ2-2; D perhaps matches TRBD1 (6 bases). V was trimmed by 0 bases and J by 2 bases, leaving 20 bases between them. CDR3 length: 19 amino acids. Germline V lookup: CDR1 SGHRS, CDR2 YFSETQ. The DNA of the CDR3 is TGCGCCAGCAGCTTGGGAACGCTGGGACAAACCTCTAACACCGGGGAGCTGTTTTTT. The encoded protein is CASSLGTLGQTSNTGELFF.

This clone turned up a few times. The rearrangement uses TRBV30 and TRBJ1-2; possible D gene TRBD1, 5 bases. Trimming left V 4 bases short and J 8 bases short, with 11 bases between. Germline-derived CDR1 and CDR2 are GTSNPN and SVGIG (reference sequence). The CDR3 covers 11 residues. The chain's CDR3 is CAWIRTRGYTF. CDR3 nucleotide sequence: TGTGCCTGGATTCGGACAAGGGGCTACACCTTC. Variable domain in full (rest from reference TRBV30 and TRBJ1-2): SQTIHQWPATLVQPVGSPLSLECTVEGTSNPNLYWYRQAAGRGLQLLFYSVGIGQISSEVPQNLSASRPQDRQFILSSKKLLLSDSGFYLCAWIRTRGYTFGSGTRLTVV.

This clone was observed a single time. The chain combines TRBV7-8 with TRBJ2-7, with TRBD1 matching over 11 bases. The V gene's germline CDR1 is SGHVS and CDR2 FQNEAQ. V gave up 0 bases and J gave up 5 bases; unmatched junction bases: 3. CDR3 size: 15 residues. For the CDR3, the DNA is TGTGCCAGCAGCTTAGCTGGGACAGGGGGGAACGAGCAGTACTTC. This sequence encodes CASSLAGTGGNEQYF.